A selection of T cell receptor beta chains follows, all from one sample in a study of Ad26.COV2.S vaccination and SARS-CoV-2 variants. Here immunoSEQ multiplex PCR was the method, and the copy in TCRdb shows in-frame clones only, minus some. The sample contains 300,000 to 450,000 clones, roughly nine tenths of which appear only once. Sequencing was performed on peripheral blood, taken after recovery from COVID-19. Receptors originate from a human donor who had recovered from COVID-19. CDR3s leave out the opening cysteine and the closing phenylalanine or tryptophan.

j_call v_call cdr3_aa
TRBJ1-2 TRBV6-1 ASSELGNYGYT
TRBJ2-1 TRBV27 ASSIGRGRFQF
TRBJ2-7 TRBV6-6 ASSRGSLQANSYEQY
TRBJ1-3 TRBV9 ASSVAGFSGNTIY
TRBJ2-1 TRBV11-3 ASSLSTNEQF
TRBJ2-4 TRBV5-8 ASSAGQPDNIQY
TRBJ2-1 TRBV7-2 ASSLARDLQQF
TRBJ2-3 TRBV27 ASSSLAGGQGTQY
TRBJ1-1 TRBV27 ASSFRGNTEAF
TRBJ2-7 TRBV6-2/TRBV6-3 ASSEGHSLSYEQY
TRBJ2-3 TRBV19 ASSIQRGGLTDTQY
TRBJ1-5 TRBV24-1 ATSDMDRGNQPQH
TRBJ2-3 TRBV6-1 ASSEGGLSTDTQY
TRBJ1-5 TRBV27 ASSIFGQDKGNQPQH
TRBJ2-3 TRBV6-2/TRBV6-3 ASSYSRTGGNTDTQY
TRBJ2-2 TRBV10-3 AIPRDLVGGGELF
TRBJ2-3 TRBV4-1 ASSQGTGLSTDTQY
TRBJ2-6 TRBV18 ASSLPTGPILVLT
TRBJ2-3 TRBV19 ASRRRLATDTQY
TRBJ1-2 TRBV11-3 ASSLLKRADGYT
TRBJ2-1 TRBV3-1/TRBV3-2 ASSPNMGQGSYNEQF
TRBJ1-1 TRBV7-3 ASSLTSADMNTEAF
TRBJ2-1 TRBV2 ASSVQGLDSDEQF
TRBJ2-7 TRBV5-6 ASSLGRGWGSYEQY
TRBJ2-1 TRBV18 ASSPPSRGKNNEQF
TRBJ1-2 TRBV5-6 ASSLPGGGNYGYT
TRBJ2-1 TRBV5-4 ASSRVNEQF
TRBJ1-1 TRBV5-1 ASSPYGAAEAF
TRBJ2-5 TRBV27 ASSPEAVLYQETQY
TRBJ1-3 TRBV5-1 ASSLNPGQRYSGNTIY
TRBJ1-2 TRBV29-1 SVEIRFYGYT
TRBJ1-2 TRBV11-1 ASSLAGRTAYGYT
TRBJ1-5 TRBV6-5 ASTIKDSNQPQH
TRBJ2-5 TRBV2 ASSVAGITSETQY
TRBJ1-5 TRBV29-1 SVGTSLNQPQH
TRBJ2-2 TRBV7-6 ASSWTGGWTGELF
TRBJ1-6 TRBV5-6 ASSFRFRGVSPLH
TRBJ1-5 TRBV4-3 ASSQDRGRYQPQH
TRBJ1-2 TRBV5-1 ASSPYRVGGYT
TRBJ2-7 TRBV6-6 ASSRGQGVYEQY
TRBJ1-5 TRBV5-4 ASSADRELGQPQH